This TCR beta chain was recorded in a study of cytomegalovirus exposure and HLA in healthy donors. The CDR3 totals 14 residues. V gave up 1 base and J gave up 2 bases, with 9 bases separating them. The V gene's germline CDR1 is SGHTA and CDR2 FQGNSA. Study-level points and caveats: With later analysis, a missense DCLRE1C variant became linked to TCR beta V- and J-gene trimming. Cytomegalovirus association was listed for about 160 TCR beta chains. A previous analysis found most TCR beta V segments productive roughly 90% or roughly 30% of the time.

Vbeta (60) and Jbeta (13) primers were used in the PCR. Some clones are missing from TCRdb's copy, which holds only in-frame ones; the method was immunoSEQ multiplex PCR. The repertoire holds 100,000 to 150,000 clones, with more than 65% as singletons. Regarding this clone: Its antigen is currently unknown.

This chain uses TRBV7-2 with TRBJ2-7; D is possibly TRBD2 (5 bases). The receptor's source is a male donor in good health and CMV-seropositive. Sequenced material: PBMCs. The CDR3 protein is CASSLDGVAYEQYF. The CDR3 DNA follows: TGTGCCAGCAGCTTAGACGGGGTGGCCTACGAGCAGTACTTC.